This T cell receptor beta chain came from a study of T cells after yellow fever vaccination. Study context: Preparation used SMART-Seq v4 Ultra Low Input for the low-cell-number fractions. Findings and limits, study-wide: It was a weaker secondary response, yet one that peaked faster, at day 5 versus 15. Most primary-vaccination clones recurred post-booster (roughly 96% CD4, more than 85% CD8). CD4 and CD8 compartments shared a small share of clonotypes, likely from convergent recombination.

This clonotype was picked up a small number of times. Its cognate antigen is unknown. Given a much more abundant clone one base away, this may be a read error. Using its own MiXCR run on the 5' RACE reads, TCRdb lists one record per CDR3 protein. The table has about 300,000 distinct CDR3 sequences, 8.5% to 10% seen once; the top ten hold around 3.4%. This CDR3 is 12 amino acids long. Trimming removed 5 bases at V and 0 bases at J, with 4 bases between. Germline V gives CDR1 SGHVS, CDR2 FNYEAQ. This clonotype was obtained from a man aged 18-30 years who received the YFV17D yellow fever vaccine. The sequenced sample was CD4+ T cells sorted from PBMCs, obtained 5 days after the yellow fever booster vaccination. The chain is built from TRBV7-6 and TRBJ2-5; D not resolved. CDR3 coding DNA: TGTGCCAGCAGCATGTACCAAGAGACCCAGTACTTC. Translating it yields CASSMYQETQYF. The complete variable domain, with remaining parts taken from reference TRBV7-6 and TRBJ2-5, reads GAGVSQSPRYKVTKRGQDVALRCDPISGHVSLYWYRQALGQGPEFLTYFNYEAQQDKSGLPNDRFSAERPEGSISTLTIQRTEQRDSAMYRCASSMYQETQYFGPGTRLLVL.